Given below is one TCR beta chain in context. Its antigen is not known. The sample belongs to a study of T cell responses to AZD1222 COVID-19 vaccine. Germline V gene data show CDR1 as MGHRA and CDR2 as YSYEKL. With 0 bases removed from V and 7 bases from J, the gap between germline ends came to 10 bases. The CDR3 runs 15 residues. Profiling relied on immunoSEQ multiplex PCR, and the TCRdb table lists in-frame clones only, not all of them. The sample lists around 130,000 clones, just over 85% occurring once. Study-wide results and caveats: Clonal diversity may have been underestimated in mostly white British donors. Among those given AZD1222, only five to seven were seropositive at baseline. Compared with day 0, the breadth and depth of the Spike-specific TCR repertoire rose significantly after two doses of AZD1222. The study sampled repertoires only after the peak T cell response.

This TCR came from an adult in good health. Sequenced material: peripheral blood, taken on day 0 of AZD1222 vaccination. This chain links TRBV4-1 with TRBJ1-6; D is possibly TRBD1 (5 bases). The CDR3 DNA follows: TGCGCCAGCAGCCAAGATGCAGGGTACAATTCACCCCTCCACTTT. This gives the protein CASSQDAGYNSPLHF.